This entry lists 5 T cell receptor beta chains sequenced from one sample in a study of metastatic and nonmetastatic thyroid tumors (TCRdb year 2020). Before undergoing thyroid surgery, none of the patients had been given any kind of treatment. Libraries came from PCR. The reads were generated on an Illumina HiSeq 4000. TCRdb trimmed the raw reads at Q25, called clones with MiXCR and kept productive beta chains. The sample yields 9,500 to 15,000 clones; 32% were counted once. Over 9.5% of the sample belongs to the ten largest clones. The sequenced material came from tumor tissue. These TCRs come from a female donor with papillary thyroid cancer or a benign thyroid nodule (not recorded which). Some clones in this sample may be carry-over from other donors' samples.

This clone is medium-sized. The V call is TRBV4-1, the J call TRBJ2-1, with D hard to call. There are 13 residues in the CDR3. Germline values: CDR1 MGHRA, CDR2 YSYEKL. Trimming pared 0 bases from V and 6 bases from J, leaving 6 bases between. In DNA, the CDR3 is TGCGCCAGCAGCCAAGACTACCTCAATGAGCAGTTCTTC. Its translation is CASSQDYLNEQFF.

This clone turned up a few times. CDR3 DNA: TGTGCCAGCACCAGCATGCGGGGGACAGGCGAGGGGGAGCAGTACTTC. Residues: CASTSMRGTGEGEQYF. This chain links TRBV6-1 with TRBJ2-7, with a tentative D call TRBD1 (8 bases). CDR3 length equals 16 residues. V was pared by 7 bases and J by 7 bases, with 26 bases between. Per germline, CDR1 MNHNS and CDR2 SASEGT.

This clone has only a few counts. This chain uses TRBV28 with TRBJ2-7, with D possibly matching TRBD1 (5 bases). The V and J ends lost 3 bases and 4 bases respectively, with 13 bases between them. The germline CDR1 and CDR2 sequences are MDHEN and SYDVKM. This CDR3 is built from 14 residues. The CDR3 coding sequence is TGTGCCAGCAGTTTTCAGGGTCCCCTGTACGAGCAGTACTTC. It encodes CASSFQGPLYEQYF.

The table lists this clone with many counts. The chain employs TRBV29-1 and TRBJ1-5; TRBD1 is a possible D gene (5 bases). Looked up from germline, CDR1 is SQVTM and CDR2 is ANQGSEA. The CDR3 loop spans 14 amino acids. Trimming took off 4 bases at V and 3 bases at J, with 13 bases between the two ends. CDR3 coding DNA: TGCAGCGTTGTGGGGGGGAACTCCAATCAGCCCCAGCATTTT. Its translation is CSVVGGNSNQPQHF.

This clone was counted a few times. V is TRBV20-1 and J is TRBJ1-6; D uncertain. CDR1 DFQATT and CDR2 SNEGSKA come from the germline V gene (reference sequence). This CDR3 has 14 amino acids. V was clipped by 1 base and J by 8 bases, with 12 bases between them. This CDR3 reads CSARGEQEYSPLHF. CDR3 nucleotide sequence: TGCAGTGCTAGAGGGGAGCAGGAGTATTCACCCCTCCACTTT.